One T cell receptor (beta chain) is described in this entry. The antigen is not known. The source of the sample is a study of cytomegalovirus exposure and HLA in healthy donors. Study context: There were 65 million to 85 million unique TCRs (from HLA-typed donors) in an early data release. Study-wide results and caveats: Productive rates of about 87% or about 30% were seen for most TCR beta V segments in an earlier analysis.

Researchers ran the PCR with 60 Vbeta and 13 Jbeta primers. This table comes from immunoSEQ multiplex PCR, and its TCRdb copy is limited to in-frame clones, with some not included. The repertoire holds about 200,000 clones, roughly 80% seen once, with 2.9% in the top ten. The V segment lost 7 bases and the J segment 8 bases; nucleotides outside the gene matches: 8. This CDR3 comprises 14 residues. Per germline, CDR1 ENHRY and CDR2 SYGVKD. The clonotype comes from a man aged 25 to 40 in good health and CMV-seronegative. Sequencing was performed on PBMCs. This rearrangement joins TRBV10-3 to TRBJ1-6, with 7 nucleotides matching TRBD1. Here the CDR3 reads CAIKGASGDSPLHF. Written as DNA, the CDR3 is TGTGCCATCAAGGGGGCCAGCGGCGATTCACCCCTCCACTTT.